This is a list of T cell receptor beta chains from one sample in a study of post-analysis software for immune sequencing data. TCRdb reprocessed the PCR reads with MiXCR, giving one entry per CDR3 protein. The data show 700,000 to 800,000 distinct CDR3 sequences, roughly 29% seen once. The sample comprised blood. The receptors stem from a girl aged 5-17 years with multiple sclerosis. CDR3s include the opening cysteine and the closing phenylalanine or tryptophan. A D gene is named only where the DNA matches it firmly. Rows may omit the clone size; those that give it use once, few, many or a size class.

j_call,d_call,clone_size,v_call,cdr3_aa,cdr3_nt
TRBJ2-5,-,many,TRBV29-1,CSLRFAPETQYF,TGCAGCCTTAGATTCGCCCCAGAGACCCAGTACTTC
TRBJ2-3,TRBD2,-,TRBV10-3,CAISPGRGGRDTQYF,TGTGCCATCAGCCCTGGACGGGGGGGCCGCGATACGCAGTATTTT
TRBJ1-6,-,few,TRBV12-3/TRBV12-4,CASSPPRGLNSPLHF,TGTGCCAGCAGTCCCCCCCGGGGGCTTAATTCACCCCTCCACTTT
TRBJ2-7,-,-,TRBV20-1,CSASRGYNEQYF,TGCAGTGCGTCCAGGGGATACAATGAGCAGTACTTC
TRBJ1-2,-,-,TRBV27,CASREGRYYGYTF,TGTGCCAGCAGGGAGGGCCGATACTATGGCTACACCTTC
TRBJ2-4,-,few,TRBV20-1,CSAWDRGRWIQYF,TGCAGTGCTTGGGATCGGGGCCGATGGATTCAGTACTTC
TRBJ1-2,-,-,TRBV7-9,CASGQGFSGPSWGYTF,TGTGCCAGCGGCCAGGGGTTCTCCGGGCCGTCGTGGGGCTACACCTTC
TRBJ1-6,-,-,TRBV20-1,CSAISYGMEPPLHF,TGCAGTGCTATTTCGTACGGGATGGAGCCACCCCTCCACTTT
TRBJ1-1,-,-,TRBV5-1,CASSSMGPAFLEAFF,TGCGCCAGCAGCTCCATGGGACCGGCCTTTCTAGAAGCTTTCTTT
TRBJ1-4,-,once,TRBV27,CASSFSRTREKLFF,TGTGCCAGCAGTTTCAGCAGGACCCGTGAAAAACTGTTTTTT
TRBJ2-3,-,-,TRBV6-1,CASSLAGNPDTQYF,TGTGCCAGCAGTTTGGCGGGGAATCCAGATACGCAGTATTTT
TRBJ2-1,-,few,TRBV20-1,CSARGAQGLKFF,TGCAGTGCTAGAGGAGCACAGGGTCTTAAGTTCTTC
TRBJ2-4,-,few,TRBV5-5,CASSLDGTQKNIQYF,TGTGCCAGCAGCTTGGACGGCACCCAGAAAAACATTCAGTACTTC
TRBJ2-7,-,few,TRBV20-1,CSARAFSYEQYF,TGCAGTGCTAGGGCATTCTCCTACGAGCAGTACTTC
TRBJ1-1,-,few,TRBV6-5,CASRIRLNTEAFF,TGTGCCAGCAGGATCAGGCTGAACACTGAAGCTTTCTTT